This TCR beta chain stems from a study of shared clonotypes between healthy human individuals. At the level of the study: The study used three CD4 naive, three CD4 memory, two CD8 naive and one CD8 memory plate per donor. Study-level points and caveats: Naive subsets generally exceeded memory subsets in estimated richness. When naive CD4 clonotypes were compared across a few donors, 5% to 5.5% were shared.

Each donor was a Caucasian adult residing in Nashville, Tennessee. As regards this clone: What it binds is unknown.

Only in-frame clones appear in the TCRdb table, and some are missing; sequencing was by immunoSEQ multiplex PCR. The table includes about 2.4 million clones, just over 90% detected once. Sequenced: naive CD4+ T cells sorted from blood. The subset here: CD45RA+ positively selected. The TCR comes from a man younger than 35 in good health.

The CDR3 coding sequence is TGTGCCAGTAGTATTTCCGGGACTAGAACTCGCGGCTCCTACGAGCAGTACTTC. It translates to CASSISGTRTRGSYEQYF. The J gene is TRBJ2-7, the V gene TRBV19; 8 bases match TRBD2. V lost 3 bases, J lost 0 bases, and 13 bases stayed unmatched. The V gene's germline CDR1 is LNHDA and CDR2 SQIVND (reference sequence). This CDR3 comprises 18 residues.